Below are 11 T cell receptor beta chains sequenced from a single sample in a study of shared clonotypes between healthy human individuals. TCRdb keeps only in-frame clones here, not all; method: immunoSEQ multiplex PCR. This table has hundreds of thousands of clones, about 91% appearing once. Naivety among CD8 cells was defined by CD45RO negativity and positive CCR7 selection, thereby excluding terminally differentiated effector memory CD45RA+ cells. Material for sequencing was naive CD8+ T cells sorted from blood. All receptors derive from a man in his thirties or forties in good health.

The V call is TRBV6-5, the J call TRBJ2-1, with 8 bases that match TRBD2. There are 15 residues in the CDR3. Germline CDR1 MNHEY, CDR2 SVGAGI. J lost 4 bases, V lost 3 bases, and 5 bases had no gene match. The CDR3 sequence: CASSYGTSMYNEQFF. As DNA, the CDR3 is TGTGCCAGCAGTTATGGGACTAGTATGTACAATGAGCAGTTCTTC.

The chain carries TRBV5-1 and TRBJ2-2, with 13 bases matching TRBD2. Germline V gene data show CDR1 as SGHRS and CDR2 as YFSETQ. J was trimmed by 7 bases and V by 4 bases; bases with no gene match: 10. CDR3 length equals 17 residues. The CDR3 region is CASSPGLAGVIDGELFF. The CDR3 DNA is TGCGCCAGCAGCCCAGGACTAGCGGGAGTAATAGACGGGGAGCTGTTTTTT.

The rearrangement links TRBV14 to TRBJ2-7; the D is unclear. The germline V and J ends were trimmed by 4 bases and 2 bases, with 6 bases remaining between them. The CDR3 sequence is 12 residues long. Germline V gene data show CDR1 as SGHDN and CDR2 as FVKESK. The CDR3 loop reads CASSRGTYEQYF. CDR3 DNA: TGTGCCAGCAGCCGCGGCACCTACGAGCAGTACTTC.

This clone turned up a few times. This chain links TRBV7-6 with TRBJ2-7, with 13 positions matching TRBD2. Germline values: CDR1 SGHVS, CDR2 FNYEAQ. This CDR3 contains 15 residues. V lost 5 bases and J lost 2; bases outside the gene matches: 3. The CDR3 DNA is TGTGCCAGCAGCCAAGGACTAGCGGGAGCCTACGAGCAGTACTTC. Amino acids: CASSQGLAGAYEQYF.

CDR3 region: CASSTGGGAPQYF. The CDR3 DNA reads as TGTGCCAGCTCAACTGGGGGGGGAGCTCCCCAGTACTTC. This sequence joins TRBV19 and TRBJ2-5; 7 bases line up with TRBD2. The CDR3 runs to 13 residues. Trimming cost V 9 bases and J 9 bases; bases outside gene matches: 13. CDR1 LNHDA and CDR2 SQIVND come from the germline V gene (reference sequence).

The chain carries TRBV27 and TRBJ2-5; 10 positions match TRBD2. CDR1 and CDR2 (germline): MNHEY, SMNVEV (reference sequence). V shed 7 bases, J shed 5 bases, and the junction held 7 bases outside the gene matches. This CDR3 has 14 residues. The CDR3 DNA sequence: TGTGCCAGCAAACGACTAGCGGGCAGGGAGACCCAGTACTTC. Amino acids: CASKRLAGRETQYF.

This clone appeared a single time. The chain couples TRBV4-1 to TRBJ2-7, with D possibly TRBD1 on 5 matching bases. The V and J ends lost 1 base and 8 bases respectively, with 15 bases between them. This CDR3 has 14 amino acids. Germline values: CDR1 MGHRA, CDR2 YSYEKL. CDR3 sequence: CASSQAQGIVKQYF. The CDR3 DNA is TGCGCCAGCAGCCAAGCCCAGGGAATAGTGAAGCAGTACTTC.

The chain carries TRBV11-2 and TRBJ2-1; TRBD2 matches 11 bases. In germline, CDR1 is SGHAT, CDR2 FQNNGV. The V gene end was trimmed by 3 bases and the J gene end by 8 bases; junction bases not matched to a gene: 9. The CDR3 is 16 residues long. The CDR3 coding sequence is TGTGCCAGCAGCTTTCTCCTAGCGGGAGGTAGCGATGAGCAGTTCTTC. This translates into CASSFLLAGGSDEQFF.

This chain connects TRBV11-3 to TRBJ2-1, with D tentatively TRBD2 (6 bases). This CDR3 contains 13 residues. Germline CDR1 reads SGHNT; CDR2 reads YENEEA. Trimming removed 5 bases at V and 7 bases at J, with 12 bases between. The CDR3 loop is CASSRAGGNEQFF. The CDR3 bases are TGTGCCAGCAGCCGGGCCGGAGGGAATGAGCAGTTCTTC.

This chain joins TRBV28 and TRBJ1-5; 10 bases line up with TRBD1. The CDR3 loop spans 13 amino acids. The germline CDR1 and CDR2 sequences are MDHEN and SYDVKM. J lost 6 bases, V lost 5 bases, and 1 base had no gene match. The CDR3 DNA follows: TGTGCCAGCAGTCGACAGGGGGCTCAGCCCCAGCATTTT. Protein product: CASSRQGAQPQHF.

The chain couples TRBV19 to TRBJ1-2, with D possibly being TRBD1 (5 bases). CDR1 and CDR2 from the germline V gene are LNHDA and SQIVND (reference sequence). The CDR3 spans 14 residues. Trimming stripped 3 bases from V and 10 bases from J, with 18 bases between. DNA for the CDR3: TGTGCCAGTAGTATCTGGGGGGGGACTGCCTACTACACCTTC. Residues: CASSIWGGTAYYTF.